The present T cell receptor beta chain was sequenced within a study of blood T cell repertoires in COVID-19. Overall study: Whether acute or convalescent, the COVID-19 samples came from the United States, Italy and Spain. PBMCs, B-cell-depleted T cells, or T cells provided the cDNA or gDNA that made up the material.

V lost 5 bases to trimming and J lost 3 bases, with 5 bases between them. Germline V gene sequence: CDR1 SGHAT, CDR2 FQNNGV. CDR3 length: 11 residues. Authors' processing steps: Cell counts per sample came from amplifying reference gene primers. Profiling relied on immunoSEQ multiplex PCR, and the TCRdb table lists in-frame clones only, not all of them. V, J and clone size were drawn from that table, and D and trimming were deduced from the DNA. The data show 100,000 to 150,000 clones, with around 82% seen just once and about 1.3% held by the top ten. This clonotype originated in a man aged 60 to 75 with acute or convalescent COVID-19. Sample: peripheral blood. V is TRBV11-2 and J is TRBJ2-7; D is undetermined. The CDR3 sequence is CASSPNYEQYF. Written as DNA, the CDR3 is TGTGCCAGCAGCCCCAACTACGAGCAGTACTTC.